The 22 T cell receptor beta chains given below trace back to one sample, sequenced in a study of T-cell memory formation after mild COVID-19. TCRdb analysed the 5' RACE reads with MiXCR anew, one entry per CDR3 protein. Of 58,000 or so distinct CDR3 sequences listed, around 30% are singletons. Material: PBMCs or a T cell subset sorted from them (not recorded which). The receptors shown here come from a man between 18 and 29 years old who had mild COVID-19 (a few samples of this study predate the infection). Cell type and time point are not known.

This chain links TRBV28 with TRBJ2-1; TRBD2 aligns across 10 bases. Germline V gives CDR1 MDHEN, CDR2 SYDVKM. J lost 4 bases, V lost 6 bases, and 6 bases had no gene match. The CDR3 is 15 residues long. The chain's CDR3 is CASRLLAGAYNEQFF. DNA for the CDR3: TGTGCCAGCAGACTGCTAGCGGGGGCTTACAATGAGCAGTTCTTC.

V is TRBV20-1 and J is TRBJ2-5; D is uncertain. V was trimmed by 2 bases and J by 2 bases, leaving 9 bases between them. The CDR3 runs 13 residues. Germline-derived CDR1 and CDR2 are DFQATT and SNEGSKA (reference sequence). CDR3 sequence (DNA): TGCAGTGCTAGATCGGAGTGGCAAGAGACCCAGTACTTC. Amino acid sequence: CSARSEWQETQYF.

V gene TRBV9 combines with J gene TRBJ1-2, with D tentatively TRBD1 (5 bases). V was trimmed by 2 bases and J by 2 bases, leaving 13 bases between them. The CDR3 consists of 15 residues. Germline assignment: CDR1 SGDLS and CDR2 YYNGEE. Here the CDR3 reads CASSVGTVINYGYTF. The CDR3 bases are TGTGCCAGCAGCGTGGGGACGGTTATCAACTATGGCTACACCTTC.

This clonotype has a single count. CDR3 in DNA: TGCAGCGTCCCCCCGGTTGATGAGCAGTTCTTC. Translation: CSVPPVDEQFF. The rearrangement uses TRBV29-1 and TRBJ2-1; D is undetermined. There are 11 residues in the CDR3. V was clipped by 6 bases and J by 8 bases, with 11 bases between them. Looked up from germline, CDR1 is SQVTM and CDR2 is ANQGSEA.

Ten or more counts support this clonotype. The chain combines TRBV7-3 with TRBJ2-5, with 9 nucleotides matching TRBD1. This CDR3 is built from 15 residues. V was pared by 3 bases and J by 2 bases, with 4 bases of the junction left unmatched. Germline values: CDR1 SGHTA, CDR2 FQGTGA. This chain's CDR3 is CASSLTGTGQETQYF. Here the CDR3 DNA reads TGTGCCAGCAGCTTGACGGGGACAGGGCAAGAGACCCAGTACTTC.

The V gene is TRBV12-3 or TRBV12-4, the J gene TRBJ1-2; 9 positions match TRBD1. There are 13 residues in the CDR3. Trimming took 6 bases from V and 4 from J; bases not matched to a gene: 3. The CDR3 loop reads CASSAQGAYGYTF. DNA for the CDR3: TGTGCCAGCAGCGCACAGGGGGCCTATGGCTACACCTTC.

The chain recombines TRBV27 with TRBJ2-3, with 9 bases lining up with TRBD2. V shed 7 bases and J 4 bases; nucleotides not matched to a gene: 9. The CDR3 is 15 residues long. From germline, CDR1 is MNHEY and CDR2 SMNVEV (reference sequence). The CDR3 bases are TGTGCCAGCAATTGGTTCGCGGGGGGGCCAGATACGCAGTATTTT. Protein: CASNWFAGGPDTQYF.

The chain recombines TRBV4-1 with TRBJ2-7; possibly TRBD2 for D (5 bases). With the DNA end fitting TRBJ2-4 better, the J assignment may be wrong. CDR3 size: 16 residues. The V gene's germline CDR1 is MGHRA and CDR2 YSYEKL. The CDR3 nucleotides are TGCGCCACCTCGGGTGCGGGCTTTCTGGCCAAAAACATTCAGTACTTC. It translates to CATSGAGFLAKNIQYF.

This clonotype was counted a few times. For the CDR3, the DNA is TGCGCCAGCCATCATGCGGTAATAAACACCGGGGAGCTGTTTTTT. This encodes CASHHAVINTGELFF. This chain connects TRBV5-1 to TRBJ2-2, with D unresolved. CDR3 length: 15 amino acids. Looked up from germline, CDR1 is SGHRS and CDR2 is YFSETQ. Trimming took off 7 bases at V and 2 bases at J, with 15 bases between the two ends.

The genes are TRBV20-1 and TRBJ2-4, with TRBD1 matching over 7 bases. V shed 4 bases, J shed 1 base, and the junction held 7 bases outside the gene matches. The CDR3 extends over 15 amino acids. Germline lookup yields CDR1 DFQATT and CDR2 SNEGSKA (reference sequence). The CDR3 DNA is TGCAGTGCTATAGAACAGGGGATTGCCAAAAACATTCAGTACTTC. This encodes CSAIEQGIAKNIQYF.

This clonotype was seen more than once but under ten times. V usage is TRBV9 and J usage is TRBJ2-7; the D gene is possibly TRBD2 (5 bases). There are 15 residues in the CDR3. V gave up 0 bases and J gave up 1 base, with 11 bases separating them. Germline assignment: CDR1 SGDLS and CDR2 YYNGEE. This CDR3 reads CASSVVGSESYEQYV. The DNA for the CDR3 is TGTGCCAGCAGCGTAGTAGGTAGCGAGTCCTACGAGCAGTACGTC.

The chain combines TRBV7-3 with TRBJ2-1; tentatively, D is TRBD2 (6 bases). Germline V gene data show CDR1 as SGHTA and CDR2 as FQGTGA. The ends were cut back, 5 bases at V and 5 bases at J, with 7 bases in the middle. The CDR3 has 12 amino acids. CDR3 amino acids: CASSRTNNEQFF. The DNA of the CDR3 is TGTGCCAGCAGCCGGACTAACAATGAGCAGTTCTTC.

There are a few counts of this clonotype. This chain joins TRBV5-1 and TRBJ2-7; 8 nucleotides align to TRBD1. The CDR3 has 13 residues. V trimming: 5 bases; J trimming: 3 bases; junction bases outside the gene matches: 4. Germline V CDR1 and CDR2: SGHRS, YFSETQ. This chain's CDR3 is CASRRTGNYEQYF. The CDR3 DNA sequence: TGCGCCAGCAGGAGGACAGGGAACTACGAGCAGTACTTC.

This clonotype has more than one count but fewer than ten. V gene TRBV7-6 combines with J gene TRBJ2-2, with D possibly being TRBD1 (5 bases). Germline CDR1 SGHVS, CDR2 FNYEAQ. Trimming removed 7 bases from V and 1 base from J, with 16 bases in between. This CDR3 contains 16 residues. CDR3 protein: CASTRARALNTGELFF. CDR3 sequence (DNA): TGTGCCAGCACCCGTGCCAGGGCCCTGAACACCGGGGAGCTGTTTTTT.

The chain links TRBV20-1 to TRBJ2-7; maybe TRBD2 (7 bases). Looked up from germline, CDR1 is DFQATT and CDR2 is SNEGSKA (reference sequence). The CDR3 extends over 14 amino acids. Trimming cost V 6 bases and J 1 base, with 16 bases left between them. CDR3 residues: CSARGRTASYEQYF. Written as DNA, the CDR3 is TGCAGTGCGCGGGGGCGTACCGCTTCCTACGAGCAGTACTTC.

This clonotype showed up just a few times. V is TRBV27 and J is TRBJ2-5; D is possibly TRBD1 or TRBD2 (6 bases each). Looked up from germline, CDR1 is MNHEY and CDR2 is SMNVEV (reference sequence). CDR3 size: 15 residues. Between the trimmed V and J ends, which lost 0 bases and 5 bases, there was a span of 13 bases. CDR3 nucleotides: TGTGCCAGCAGTTTATCGTGGGGGGCACGGGAGACCCAGTACTTC. This sequence encodes CASSLSWGARETQYF.

J is TRBJ2-3 and V is TRBV20-1, with 8 bases aligning to TRBD2. This CDR3 contains 16 residues. Germline V gives CDR1 DFQATT, CDR2 SNEGSKA (reference sequence). Germline trimming cut 2 bases from V and 2 bases from J; bases unmatched to any gene: 9. The CDR3 region has the DNA TGCAGTGCTAGATTATCGGGGGGGGTACCCACAGATACGCAGTATTTT. This translates into CSARLSGGVPTDTQYF.

This clonotype showed up just a few times. The gene calls are TRBV5-1 and TRBJ2-3, with D maybe TRBD1 (6 bases). V was trimmed by 3 bases and J by 2 bases, leaving 13 bases between them. Germline V gene data show CDR1 as SGHRS and CDR2 as YFSETQ. There are 15 residues in the CDR3. The CDR3 loop reads CASSSEDRITDTQYF. The DNA of the CDR3 is TGCGCCAGCAGCTCCGAAGACAGGATCACAGATACGCAGTATTTT.

The V gene is TRBV12-3 or TRBV12-4, the J gene TRBJ2-5; D might be TRBD2 (6 bases). This CDR3 region has 18 residues. V was trimmed by 1 base and J by 2 bases, leaving 20 bases between them. The DNA of the CDR3 is TGTGCCAGCAGTTTAGTAGGGTGGGGGGTTAAAGAACAAGAGACCCAGTACTTC. Translated, it gives CASSLVGWGVKEQETQYF.

This chain connects TRBV7-2 to TRBJ2-3; TRBD2 matches 7 bases. Losses at the gene ends were 1 base for V and 1 base for J; bases not matched to a gene: 5. Per the germline V gene, CDR1 is SGHTA and CDR2 is FQGNSA. The CDR3 consists of 16 residues. CDR3 region: CASSLEVAGGTDTQYF. In nucleotides, the CDR3 is TGTGCCAGCAGCTTAGAGGTCGCGGGGGGCACAGATACGCAGTATTTT.

The chain couples TRBV4-3 to TRBJ2-2; D call uncertain. CDR1 and CDR2 from the germline V gene are LGHNA and YSLEER. The CDR3 runs to 14 residues. Trimming left V 4 bases short and J 6 bases short, with 12 bases between. The CDR3 nucleotides are TGCGCCAGCAGCCCTGGGGTTGGCTCCGGGGAGCTGTTTTTT. Amino acids: CASSPGVGSGELFF.

V gene TRBV7-8 combines with J gene TRBJ2-3, with D possibly being TRBD1 or TRBD2 (6 bases each). Germline CDR1 reads SGHVS; CDR2 reads FQNEAQ. Trimming took off 4 bases at V and 8 bases at J, with 19 bases between the two ends. The CDR3 is made up of 15 amino acids. CDR3 residues: CASSSPGVEGGTQYF. In nucleotides, the CDR3 is TGTGCCAGCAGCTCGCCCGGGGTTGAGGGGGGTACGCAGTATTTT.